The 3 T cell receptor beta chains reported below all come from one sample, sequenced in a study of T cell repertoires in cytomegalovirus infection. For these TCRs, the target antigens are not known. Using its own MiXCR run on the reads, TCRdb lists one record per CDR3 protein. Of some 900,000 distinct CDR3 sequences listed, over 25% are singletons. Sequencing was performed on cultured CD8+ T cells from PBMCs, taken from culture after CMV antigen stimulation. Receptor source: a human donor in good health (CMV status not recorded). Some clones in this sample may be carry-over from other donors' samples.

This chain joins TRBV6-2 or TRBV6-3 and TRBJ2-1, with 8 positions matching TRBD2. This CDR3 has 12 amino acids. The germline gives CDR1 MNHEY, CDR2 SVGEGT. After removal of 5 bases from V and 16 bases from J, the junction contained 10 bases not matched to a gene. The CDR3, as DNA: TGTGCCAGCAGTCTTAGCGGGGCCGAGGGATTCTTC. Translated, it gives CASSLSGAEGFF.

The table lists this clonotype with a few counts. J is TRBJ2-3 and V is TRBV27, with 9 bases fitting TRBD2. CDR3 length equals 15 residues. From germline, CDR1 is MNHEY and CDR2 SMNVEV (reference sequence). Trimming cost V 4 bases and J 2 bases; bases outside gene matches: 4. DNA of the CDR3: TGTGCCAGCAGTTCCATAGCGGGGGCCACAGATACGCAGTATTTT. This sequence encodes CASSSIAGATDTQYF.

The CDR3 protein is CAVGEYNEQFF. CDR3 sequence (DNA): TGCGCCGTCGGGGAGTACAATGAGCAGTTCTTC. The V call is TRBV5-1, the J call TRBJ2-1, with D possibly TRBD2 on 5 matching bases. The V end lost 10 bases, the J end lost 4 bases, and 9 bases lay between the germline ends. Per the germline V gene, CDR1 is SGHRS and CDR2 is YFSETQ. The CDR3 has 11 amino acids.